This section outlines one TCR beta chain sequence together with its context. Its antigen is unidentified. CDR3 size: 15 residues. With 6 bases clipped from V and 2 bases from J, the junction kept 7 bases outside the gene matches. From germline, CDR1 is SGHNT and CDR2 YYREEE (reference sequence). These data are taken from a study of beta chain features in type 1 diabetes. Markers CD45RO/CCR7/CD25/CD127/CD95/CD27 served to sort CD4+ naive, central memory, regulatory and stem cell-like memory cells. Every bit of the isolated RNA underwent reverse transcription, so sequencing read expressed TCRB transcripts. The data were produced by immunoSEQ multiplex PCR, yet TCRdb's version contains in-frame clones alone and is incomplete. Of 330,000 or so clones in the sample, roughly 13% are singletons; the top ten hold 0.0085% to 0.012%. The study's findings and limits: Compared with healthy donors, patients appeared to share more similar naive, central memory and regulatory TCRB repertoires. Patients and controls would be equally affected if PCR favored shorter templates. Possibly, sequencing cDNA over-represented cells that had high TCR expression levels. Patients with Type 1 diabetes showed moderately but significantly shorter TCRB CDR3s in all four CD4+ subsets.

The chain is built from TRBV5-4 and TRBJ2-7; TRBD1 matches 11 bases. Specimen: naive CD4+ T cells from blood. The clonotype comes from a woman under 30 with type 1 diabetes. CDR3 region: CASTKDRGQPYEQYF. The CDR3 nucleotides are TGTGCCAGCACCAAGGACAGGGGGCAACCCTACGAGCAGTACTTC.